One sample yielded the 16 T cell receptor beta chains listed below, sequenced in a study of shared clonotypes between healthy human individuals. The protocol was immunoSEQ multiplex PCR, while the TCRdb copy is restricted to in-frame clones and leaves out a portion. The sample has around 1.1 million clones, 77% seen once. Source material: memory CD4+ T cells from PBMCs. Subset given: CD45RA-negative fraction. All receptors derive from a man younger than 35 in good health. Some clones in this sample may be carry-over from other donors' samples.

With respect to this clone: It is unclear where the CDR3 begins or ends on the DNA, so no DNA is shown, and the CDR3 is as TCRdb lists it. The chain joins TRBV12-5 to TRBJ1-2. The CDR3 is 14 amino acids long, termini counted. Germline V gene lookup returns CDR1 LGHNT and CDR2 FRNRAP. The CDR3 sequence is CASGFLETPSGYTF.

The chain employs TRBV15 and TRBJ1-1, with 8 bases fitting TRBD1. This CDR3 spans 12 amino acids. Losses at the gene ends were 3 bases for V and 7 bases for J; bases not matched to a gene: 1. From germline, CDR1 is LNHNV and CDR2 YYDKDF (reference sequence). The CDR3 spells CATSSDRGEAFF. CDR3 bases: TGTGCCACCAGCAGCGACAGGGGTGAAGCTTTCTTT.

The chain couples TRBV7-3 to TRBJ2-3, with TRBD2 matching over 9 bases. The germline V gene encodes CDR1 SGHTA and CDR2 FQGTGA. This CDR3 region has 13 residues. V lost 0 bases and J lost 9; bases outside the gene matches: 1. CDR3 DNA: TGTGCCAGCAGCTTAACGGGACTAGCAACGCAGTATTTT. This sequence encodes CASSLTGLATQYF. Together with reference TRBV7-3 and TRBJ2-3, the CDR3 gives the full variable domain: GAGVSQTPSNKVTEKGKYVELRCDPISGHTALYWYRQSLGQGPEFLIYFQGTGAADDSGLPNDRFFAVRPEGSVSTLKIQRTERGDSAVYLCASSLTGLATQYFGPGTRLTVL.

The genes are TRBV18 and TRBJ2-1, with D hard to call. Germline V gives CDR1 KGHSH, CDR2 LQKENI. This CDR3 is 16 amino acids long. Trimming took 1 base from V and 5 from J, leaving 15 bases between them. The CDR3 sequence: CASSPLLSGINNEQFF. As DNA, the CDR3 is TGTGCCAGCTCACCACTCTTGTCGGGTATCAACAATGAGCAGTTCTTC.

V gene TRBV30 combines with J gene TRBJ2-3; 13 bases match TRBD2. CDR1 is GTSNPN, CDR2 SVGIG, per germline (reference sequence). Trimming took 3 bases from V and 4 from J; bases not matched to a gene: 4. The length of the CDR3 is 15 residues. The CDR3, as DNA: TGTGCCTGGAGCGGGACTAGCGGGATATCAGATACGCAGTATTTT. This codes for CAWSGTSGISDTQYF.

The chain carries TRBV7-9 and TRBJ2-6, with D perhaps matching TRBD2 (5 bases). From germline, CDR1 is SEHNR and CDR2 FQNEAQ (reference sequence). Deletions cut 2 bases from V and 0 bases from J, with 8 bases between. This CDR3 has 16 amino acids. This chain's CDR3 is CASSLLSGSGANVLTF. CDR3 in DNA: TGTGCCAGCAGCTTATTAAGCGGCTCTGGGGCCAACGTCCTGACTTTC.

The chain combines TRBV4-2 with TRBJ2-5; TRBD2 matches at 8 bases. The ends lost 4 bases at V and 4 bases at J; junction bases unmatched: 11. This CDR3 comprises 16 residues. CDR1 LGHNA and CDR2 YNFKEQ come from the germline V gene. CDR3 in DNA: TGTGCCAGCAGCCCTGGACTAGCCTCAGAGGGAGAGACCCAGTACTTC. It encodes CASSPGLASEGETQYF.

J is TRBJ1-2 and V is TRBV4-3; 12 positions agree with TRBD1. The CDR3 consists of 14 residues. V lost 1 base to trimming and J lost 12 bases; unmatched junction nucleotides: 6. Germline CDR1 LGHNA, CDR2 YSLEER. CDR3 DNA sequence: TGCGCCAGCAGCCAAGGGCCGGGACAGGGGGCTAACACCTTC. The encoded protein is CASSQGPGQGANTF.

The CDR3 DNA sequence: TGCGCCAGCAGCTTTATAGCGGGGAGCTCCTACAATGAGCAGTTCTTC. It encodes CASSFIAGSSYNEQFF. The genes are TRBV5-1 and TRBJ2-1; TRBD2 agrees at 8 bases. This CDR3 is 16 amino acids long. CDR1 is SGHRS and CDR2 is YFSETQ in the germline V gene. J gave up 0 bases and V 2 bases, and 4 bases lay outside the gene matches. Full variable domain (rest looked up from reference TRBV5-1 and TRBJ2-1): KAGVTQTPRYLIKTRGQQVTLSCSPISGHRSVSWYQQTPGQGLQFLFEYFSETQRNKGNFPGRFSGRQFSNSRSEMNVSTLELGDSALYLCASSFIAGSSYNEQFFGPGTRLTVL.

V is TRBV5-8 and J is TRBJ1-1, with no clear D. V lost 0 bases and J 5 bases, leaving 14 bases between the germline ends. The germline V gene encodes CDR1 SGHTS and CDR2 YDEGEE. The CDR3 spans 15 residues. CDR3: CASSLGKALGTEAFF. The CDR3 DNA follows: TGTGCCAGCAGCTTGGGGAAGGCTCTGGGGACTGAAGCTTTCTTT.

The chain combines TRBV7-7 with TRBJ2-1; D is unclear. Per the germline V gene, CDR1 is SSHAT and CDR2 is FNYEAQ (reference sequence). This CDR3 spans 13 amino acids. Trimming removed 6 bases from V and 5 bases from J, with 11 bases in between. CDR3 region: CASSPGWNNEQFF. The DNA for the CDR3 is TGTGCCAGCAGTCCCGGGTGGAACAATGAGCAGTTCTTC.

The rearrangement uses TRBV9 and TRBJ2-2, with D perhaps matching TRBD2 (5 bases). The length of the CDR3 is 17 residues. The germline gives CDR1 SGDLS, CDR2 YYNGEE. Between the trimmed V and J ends, which lost 0 bases and 3 bases, there was a span of 15 bases. The chain's CDR3 is CASSVESSPLYTGELFF. In nucleotides, the CDR3 is TGTGCCAGCAGCGTAGAGTCTAGCCCCTTGTACACCGGGGAGCTGTTTTTT.

This CDR3 is CASSQDVLSYNQPQHF. The DNA of the CDR3 is TGTGCCAGCAGCCAAGATGTTCTGAGTTACAATCAGCCCCAGCATTTT. V is TRBV4-2 and J is TRBJ1-5; D remains unclear. In germline, CDR1 is LGHNA, CDR2 YNFKEQ. The CDR3 loop spans 16 amino acids. The germline V and J ends were trimmed by 0 bases and 3 bases, with 12 bases remaining between them.

The chain joins TRBV5-1 to TRBJ2-5; 11 nucleotides line up with TRBD1. Trimming cost V 2 bases and J 4 bases; bases outside gene matches: 7. The CDR3 has 16 residues. Germline values: CDR1 SGHRS, CDR2 YFSETQ. Written as DNA, the CDR3 is TGCGCCAGCAGCTTTCAAGGACAGGGGGCTCGAGAGACCCAGTACTTC. Translating gives CASSFQGQGARETQYF.

Turning to this clone: Given a far larger clone just one base away, this is likely a sequencing read error. The chain couples TRBV18 to TRBJ1-1; D possibly corresponds to TRBD1 (6 bases). The V end lost 3 bases, the J end lost 0 bases, and 11 bases lay between the germline ends. The CDR3 totals 15 residues. Germline-derived CDR1 and CDR2 are KGHSH and LQKENI. Here the CDR3 DNA reads TGTGCCAGCTCACCCTGGACAGACATGAACACTGAAGCTTTCTTT. It codes for CASSPWTDMNTEAFF.

The chain is built from TRBV19 and TRBJ1-1; possible D gene TRBD1, 5 bases. V lost 1 base to trimming and J lost 1 base, with 13 bases between them. Germline CDR1 LNHDA, CDR2 SQIVND (reference sequence). The CDR3 loop spans 16 amino acids. This chain's CDR3 is CASSIARAGGNTEAFF. The CDR3 DNA reads TGTGCCAGTAGTATAGCGAGGGCCGGGGGGAACACTGAAGCTTTCTTT.